This T cell receptor beta chain came from a study of tumor-infiltrating lymphocytes in localized non-small cell lung cancer. Looking at the study overall: The cohort mixed smokers and never-smokers, several histologies, and some post-neoadjuvant-chemotherapy samples.

The assay was immunoSEQ multiplex PCR, and TCRdb's table has in-frame clones only and misses some. The sample yields approximately 8,100 clones, about two thirds seen once. Germline V gene lookup returns CDR1 SGDLS and CDR2 YYNGEE. This CDR3 has 15 residues. V shed 4 bases, J shed 9 bases, and the junction held 11 bases outside the gene matches. The receptor was derived from a human donor with non-small cell lung cancer. This chain links TRBV9 with TRBJ2-1; 9 bases map to TRBD2. Sample: uninvolved lung tissue not adjacent to the tumor. The CDR3, as DNA: TGTGCCAGCAGCCCGGTAGTGCTAGCGGGAACTGAGCAGTTCTTC. It specifies CASSPVVLAGTEQFF.